In its sample, the clone carrying this T cell receptor (beta chain) was seen once. Antigen unknown. This record belongs to a study of OX40 agonist ivuxolimab in advanced cancers. The wider study: The drug used for patients, ivuxolimab, was an agonistic anti-OX40 (CD134) antibody. Partial responses occurred in three patients (one hepatocellular carcinoma, two cutaneous melanoma).

General observations from the study: More expanded clones were found, on average, in CD8+ than in CD4+ T cells.

The J segment lost 1 base and the V segment lost 5 bases, leaving 13 bases of the junction unmatched. Germline V gene sequence: CDR1 SGHTA, CDR2 FQGNSA. This CDR3 spans 18 amino acids. Assay used: immunoSEQ multiplex PCR; TCRdb lists only in-frame clones, some missing. The data contain just under 75,000 clones, 92% of them seen just once; the ten biggest clones take up about 0.42%. J is TRBJ2-2 and V is TRBV7-2; 7 nucleotides align to TRBD2. This receptor was taken from an adult with an advanced solid tumor such as melanoma, head and neck, liver or kidney cancer. The source was CD4+ or CD8+ T cells sorted from blood, collected in a trial of the OX40 agonist ivuxolimab. The CDR3 protein is CASSRKGRDYLNTGELFF. The DNA for the CDR3 is TGTGCCAGCAGCCGGAAGGGGAGGGATTATCTGAACACCGGGGAGCTGTTTTTT.